This T cell receptor (beta chain) was observed in a study of breast tumors, draining lymph nodes, adjacent tissues. Trimming took 3 bases from V and 2 from J, leaving 4 bases between them. From germline, CDR1 is MNHNY and CDR2 SVGAGI (reference sequence). CDR3 length equals 12 residues. The lymph nodes were axillary draining lymph nodes from breast cancer patients. Notes on the study in general: Tumor TCR diversity was below lymph nodes but above nontumor tissue. That most tumor T cells come from lymph nodes remained unproven. Most tumor T cells seemingly derive from lymph node, then expand in tumor. Luminal-like breast cancer showed significantly higher tumor–nontumor repertoire similarity than basal-like.

TCRdb re-called the multiplex PCR reads through MiXCR, storing one row per CDR3 protein. The table has approximately 200,000 distinct CDR3 sequences, 31% seen once; the top ten hold 4.3%. This clonotype was detected many times. Its antigen is as yet unknown. J is TRBJ1-2 and V is TRBV6-6; D gene uncertain. The sequenced sample was axillary lymph node tissue. This sequence originates from a female donor with breast cancer. Some clones in this sample may be carry-over from other donors' samples. The CDR3 DNA is TGTGCCAGCAGTTATATGAACTATGGCTACACCTTC. It encodes CASSYMNYGYTF.